The clone carrying this T cell receptor (beta chain) was counted many times. What it binds is unknown. This sample was taken from a study of neurological immune-mediated disorders. Regarding the study as a whole: The absence of any CDR3 amino acid sequence shared by expanded clones across subjects suggests that repertoires were private in all groups.

2 million PBMCs stored at -80 C were the source of the unsorted libraries. MiXCR was run by TCRdb on the 5' RACE reads, yielding one entry per CDR3 protein. The sample lists about 36,000 distinct CDR3 sequences, 10% occurring once. This receptor was identified in a woman aged 25 to 39 with HTLV-1-associated myelopathy (HAM/TSP). Sequencing used PBMCs.

For the CDR3, the DNA is TGTGCCAGCAGCTTACGGATGGCCGGGGAGCTGTTTTTT. Translation gives CASSLRMAGELFF. The chain uses TRBV5-5 and TRBJ2-2; no firm D call. The V gene lost 2 bases and the J gene lost 6 bases, with 8 bases spanning the gap. CDR3 size: 13 residues. Germline V lookup: CDR1 SGHKS, CDR2 YYEKEE (reference sequence).